This TCR beta chain was captured in a study of Tregs in tolerant kidney transplant recipients. The germline CDR1 and CDR2 sequences are MDHEN and SYDVKM. The CDR3 sequence is 14 residues long. Trimming removed 3 bases from V and 2 bases from J, with 7 bases in between. Produced via immunoSEQ multiplex PCR; TCRdb's table is partial and in-frame only. The sample includes about 77,000 clones, 95% to 98% of them seen just once. The starting material was CD4+ T cells from blood, obtained before the transplant. This chain connects TRBV28 to TRBJ2-2; D remains unclear. This receptor was obtained from a human donor who received a combined kidney and bone marrow transplant. The CDR3 here is CASSFHTNTGELFF. CDR3 nucleotide sequence: TGTGCCAGCAGTTTCCACACCAACACCGGGGAGCTGTTTTTT.